This TCR beta chain was sequenced in a study of blood T cell repertoires in COVID-19. Study in general: Some COVID-19 samples were acute and others convalescent; all came from the United States, Italy and Spain. From T cells, B-cell-depleted T cells, or PBMCs came the material, which was cDNA or gDNA.

Authors' data handling: Reference gene primer amplification yielded estimated nucleated cell counts. This table comes from immunoSEQ multiplex PCR, and its TCRdb copy is limited to in-frame clones, with some not included. V and J calls plus clone size are reproduced from that table; the DNA served to infer D and trimming. This sample has 90,000 or so clones, with 70% to 90% found just once. This CDR3 region has 16 residues. Germline V CDR1 and CDR2: MGHDK, SYGVNS. The V end lost 2 bases, the J end lost 2 bases, and 12 bases lay between the germline ends. The rearrangement uses TRBV25-1 and TRBJ1-4; maybe TRBD1 (5 bases). The receptor was isolated from a man aged 60 to 69 with acute or convalescent COVID-19. What was sequenced was peripheral blood. CDR3 coding DNA: TGTGCCAGCAGTGAAGGGACTTTCGAGACTAATGAAAAACTGTTTTTT. It translates to CASSEGTFETNEKLFF.